The next 20 T cell receptor beta chains were all read from a single sample in a study of metastatic and nonmetastatic thyroid tumors. Patients had received no treatment of any kind before thyroid surgery. Using MiXCR, TCRdb re-called clones from the PCR reads. The sample yields about 15,000 clones, around 3.6% seen once. The sequenced sample consisted of tumor tissue. The receptor source for this set is a female donor with papillary thyroid cancer or a benign thyroid nodule (not recorded which). Some clones in this sample may be carry-over from other donors' samples.

This clone came up a few times. The chain links TRBV2 to TRBJ1-1; D perhaps matches TRBD1 (5 bases). This CDR3 region has 14 residues. The germline V and J ends were trimmed by 4 bases and 1 base, with 10 bases remaining between them. Germline lookup yields CDR1 SNHLY and CDR2 FYNNEI. This CDR3 is CASSGWGGNTEAFF. The DNA for the CDR3 is TGTGCCAGCAGTGGGTGGGGGGGGAACACTGAAGCTTTCTTT.

This sequence joins TRBV7-6 and TRBJ1-4; TRBD1 might be the D (5 bases). V was clipped by 3 bases and J by 6 bases, with 8 bases between them. The CDR3 covers 13 residues. Germline CDR1 and CDR2: SGHVS and FNYEAQ. The CDR3 protein is CASSFSTDEKLFF. CDR3 sequence (DNA): TGTGCCAGCAGCTTCTCGACAGATGAAAAACTGTTTTTT.

The V and J genes are TRBV24-1 and TRBJ2-2, with 9 bases lining up with TRBD1. The CDR3 spans 14 residues. V dropped 9 bases and J dropped 4; count of bases not matched to a gene: 5. Germline values: CDR1 KGHDR, CDR2 SFDVKD. CDR3 in DNA: TGTGCCACCCGGGACAGGGCGGGCACCGGGGAGCTGTTTTTT. Translated, it gives CATRDRAGTGELFF.

The chain is built from TRBV24-1 and TRBJ1-5; 10 bases agree with TRBD1. The CDR3 has 14 amino acids. Germline trimming cut 4 bases from V and 4 bases from J; bases unmatched to any gene: 0. CDR1 KGHDR and CDR2 SFDVKD come from the germline V gene. The DNA for the CDR3 is TGTGCCACCAGTGAGGGACAGGGGAATCAGCCCCAGCATTTT. Its translation is CATSEGQGNQPQHF.

This clone was seen more than once but under ten times. The chain combines TRBV7-9 with TRBJ1-1, with D hard to call. The CDR3 sequence is 12 residues long. CDR1 and CDR2 from the germline V gene are SEHNR and FQNEAQ (reference sequence). The germline V and J ends were trimmed by 1 base and 5 bases, with 5 bases remaining between them. The CDR3 sequence is CASSLVITEAFF. CDR3 nucleotide sequence: TGTGCCAGCAGCTTAGTAATAACTGAAGCTTTCTTT.

The chain combines TRBV7-8 with TRBJ1-2; TRBD1 is a possible D gene (5 bases). V was trimmed by 4 bases and J by 4 bases, leaving 10 bases between them. The CDR3 totals 13 residues. The V gene's germline CDR1 is SGHVS and CDR2 FQNEAQ. CDR3: CASSWTGTYGYTF. CDR3 DNA sequence: TGTGCCAGCAGCTGGACGGGGACCTATGGCTACACCTTC.

This clone was recorded a few times. The chain has TRBV11-3 and TRBJ2-5; TRBD2 agrees at 7 bases. Germline trimming cut 5 bases from V and 3 bases from J; bases unmatched to any gene: 15. The CDR3 consists of 17 residues. Germline V gene lookup returns CDR1 SGHNT and CDR2 YENEEA. CDR3 in DNA: TGTGCCAGCAGCGGAGGACTAGAATTAACTCTAGAAGAGACCCAGTACTTC. This codes for CASSGGLELTLEETQYF.

In its sample, this clone was seen a few times. The V and J genes are TRBV6-5 and TRBJ1-6; D uncertain. V was cut by 2 bases and J by 5 bases, with 4 bases left in between. Per germline, CDR1 MNHEY and CDR2 SVGAGI. CDR3 length: 13 amino acids. The CDR3 sequence is CASSYDNNSPLHF. The CDR3 DNA reads as TGTGCCAGCAGTTACGACAATAATTCACCCCTCCACTTT.

The chain joins TRBV6-4 to TRBJ2-1; 10 nucleotides agree with TRBD1. The J segment lost 9 bases and the V segment lost 2 bases, leaving 4 bases of the junction unmatched. This CDR3 has 14 amino acids. Germline V gives CDR1 MRHNA, CDR2 SNTAGT. For the CDR3, the DNA is TGTGCCAGCAGTGACGGGACAGGGGTTGGTGAGCAGTTCTTC. Its protein product is CASSDGTGVGEQFF.

This chain links TRBV6-2 or TRBV6-3 with TRBJ1-3; a weak D match, TRBD1 (6 bases). Between the trimmed V and J ends, which lost 4 bases and 1 base, there was a span of 8 bases. The CDR3 runs 14 residues. Germline CDR1 and CDR2: MNHEY and SVGEGT. The CDR3 region has the DNA TGTGCCAGCAGTTCCGACAGGTCTGGAAACACCATATATTTT. Translated: CASSSDRSGNTIYF.

A few counts support this clone. The chain recombines TRBV29-1 with TRBJ1-2, with D possibly being TRBD1 (5 bases). Trimming cost V 4 bases and J 3 bases, with 12 bases left between them. This CDR3 spans 13 amino acids. Per the germline V gene, CDR1 is SQVTM and CDR2 is ANQGSEA. In DNA form, the CDR3 reads TGCAGCGTTGTTAAGGGGCAGGACTATGGCTACACCTTC. Its translation: CSVVKGQDYGYTF.

V usage is TRBV7-8 and J usage is TRBJ1-5, with 10 nucleotides matching TRBD1. Per the germline V gene, CDR1 is SGHVS and CDR2 is FQNEAQ. The CDR3 covers 17 residues. Unmatched junction bases numbered 9, after V lost 6 bases and J lost 1 base. The CDR3 DNA is TGTGCCAGCAGTTTCCGGGACAGGGGATTCAGCAATCAGCCCCAGCATTTT. It translates to CASSFRDRGFSNQPQHF.

This clone was seen only a few times. This chain joins TRBV2 and TRBJ1-5, with TRBD1 as a possible D gene (5 bases). Germline values: CDR1 SNHLY, CDR2 FYNNEI. V gave up 4 bases and J gave up 7 bases, with 14 bases separating them. This CDR3 has 14 residues. CDR3 protein: CASSGGGGQQPQHF. The CDR3 DNA is TGTGCCAGCAGTGGTGGGGGGGGTCAACAGCCCCAGCATTTT.

The chain recombines TRBV7-9 with TRBJ2-1; D is ambiguous. CDR1 SEHNR and CDR2 FQNEAQ come from the germline V gene (reference sequence). V lost 4 bases and J lost 10, with 11 bases in between. The CDR3 has 12 residues. The CDR3 DNA reads as TGTGCCAGCAGCTCCTTTATGATCGAGCAGTTCTTC. Translation: CASSSFMIEQFF.

In this sample, this clone turned up a few times. V and J are TRBV7-3 and TRBJ2-2, with no clear D. There are 13 residues in the CDR3. The V gene's germline CDR1 is SGHTA and CDR2 FQGTGA. Trimming took off 7 bases at V and 2 bases at J, with 8 bases between the two ends. DNA for the CDR3: TGTGCCAGCACCATACTTAACACCGGGGAGCTGTTTTTT. This translates into CASTILNTGELFF. Full variable domain (missing parts from reference TRBV7-3 and TRBJ2-2): GAGVSQTPSNKVTEKGKYVELRCDPISGHTALYWYRQSLGQGPEFLIYFQGTGAADDSGLPNDRFFAVRPEGSVSTLKIQRTERGDSAVYLCASTILNTGELFFGEGSRLTVL.

Concerning this clone: Compared with germline, one end of the junction differs, possibly owing to a read error. This chain joins TRBV24-1 and TRBJ1-4; 7 bases are shared with TRBD1. Germline V gene sequence: CDR1 KGHDR, CDR2 SFDVKD. CDR3 length equals 16 residues. CDR3 loop: CSTSEGGAGGNEKLFF. The DNA for the CDR3 is TGTTCCACCAGTGAAGGGGGCGCCGGGGGTAATGAAAAACTGTTTTTT.

V is TRBV20-1 and J is TRBJ2-7, with D perhaps TRBD2 (6 bases). The V end lost 3 bases, the J end lost 3 bases, and 18 bases lay between the germline ends. CDR1 and CDR2 from the germline V gene are DFQATT and SNEGSKA (reference sequence). This CDR3 is built from 15 residues. DNA for the CDR3: TGCAGTGCTAGCCCGATCACGGGGGACTTCTACGAGCAGTACTTC. This translates into CSASPITGDFYEQYF.

In its sample, this clone was seen a few times. This chain uses TRBV6-1 with TRBJ1-1, with D uncertain. Looked up from germline, CDR1 is MNHNS and CDR2 is SASEGT. CDR3 length: 13 residues. The V end lost 2 bases, the J end lost 1 base, and 5 bases lay between the germline ends. The CDR3 DNA reads TGTGCCAGCAGTGAACAGGAGAACACTGAAGCTTTCTTT. This encodes CASSEQENTEAFF.

This clone came up a few times. The chain combines TRBV6-5 with TRBJ2-1; D unresolved. This CDR3 contains 15 residues. V lost 5 bases to trimming and J lost 6 bases, with 17 bases between them. Germline values: CDR1 MNHEY, CDR2 SVGAGI. CDR3 sequence (DNA): TGTGCCAGCAGTCTCGACCCTGCAGGTTTCAATGAGCAGTTCTTC. As protein: CASSLDPAGFNEQFF.

J is TRBJ2-7 and V is TRBV6-2 or TRBV6-3, with TRBD1 matching over 7 bases. In germline, CDR1 is MNHEY, CDR2 SVGEGT. The V gene end was trimmed by 6 bases and the J gene end by 2 bases; junction bases not matched to a gene: 7. The CDR3 has 14 residues. The CDR3 loop is CASRNRGGTYEQYF. CDR3 bases: TGTGCCAGCAGAAACAGGGGCGGCACCTACGAGCAGTACTTC.